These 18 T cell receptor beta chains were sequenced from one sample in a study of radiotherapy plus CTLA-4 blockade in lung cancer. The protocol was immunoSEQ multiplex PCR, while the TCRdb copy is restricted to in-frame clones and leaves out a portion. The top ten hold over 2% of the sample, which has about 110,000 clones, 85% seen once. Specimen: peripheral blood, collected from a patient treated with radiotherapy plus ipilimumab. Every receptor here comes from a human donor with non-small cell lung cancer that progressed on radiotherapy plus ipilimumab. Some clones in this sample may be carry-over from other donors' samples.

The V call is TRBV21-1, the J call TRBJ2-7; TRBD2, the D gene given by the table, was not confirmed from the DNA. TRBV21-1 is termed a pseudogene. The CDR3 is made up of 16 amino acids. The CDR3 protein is CASSKLGGGAPNEQYF. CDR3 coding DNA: TGTGCCAGCAGCAAGCTTGGTGGCGGGGCTCCTAACGAGCAGTACTTC.

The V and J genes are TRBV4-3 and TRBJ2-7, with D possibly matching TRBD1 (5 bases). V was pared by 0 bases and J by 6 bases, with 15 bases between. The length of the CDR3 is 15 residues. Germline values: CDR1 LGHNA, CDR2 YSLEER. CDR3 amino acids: CASSQDFRGLGEQYF. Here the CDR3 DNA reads TGCGCCAGCAGCCAAGATTTTAGGGGATTGGGCGAGCAGTACTTC.

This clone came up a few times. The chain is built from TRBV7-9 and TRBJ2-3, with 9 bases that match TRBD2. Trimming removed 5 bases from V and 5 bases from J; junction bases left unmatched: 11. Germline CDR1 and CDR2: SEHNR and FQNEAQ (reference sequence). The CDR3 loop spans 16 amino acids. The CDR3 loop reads CASSLQGAGGRDTQYF. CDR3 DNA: TGTGCCAGCAGCCTACAAGGGGCGGGGGGGCGAGATACGCAGTATTTT. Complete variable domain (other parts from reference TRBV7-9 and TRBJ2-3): DTGVSQNPRHKITKRGQNVTFRCDPISEHNRLYWYRQTLGQGPEFLTYFQNEAQLEKSRLLSDRFSAERPKGSFSTLEIQRTEQGDSAMYLCASSLQGAGGRDTQYFGPGTRLTVL.

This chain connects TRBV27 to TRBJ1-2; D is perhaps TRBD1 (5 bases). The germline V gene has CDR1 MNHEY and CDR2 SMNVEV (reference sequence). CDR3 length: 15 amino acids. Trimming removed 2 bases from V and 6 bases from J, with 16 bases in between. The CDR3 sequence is CASSLMGGRGDGYTF. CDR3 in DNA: TGTGCCAGCAGTTTAATGGGTGGACGGGGCGATGGCTACACCTTC.

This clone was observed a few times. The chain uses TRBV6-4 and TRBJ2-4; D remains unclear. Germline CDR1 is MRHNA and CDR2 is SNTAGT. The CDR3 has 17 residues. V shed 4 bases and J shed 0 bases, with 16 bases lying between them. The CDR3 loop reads CASSVPCGVLAKNIQYF. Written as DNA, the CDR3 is TGTGCCAGCAGTGTCCCGTGTGGGGTTCTAGCCAAAAACATTCAGTACTTC.

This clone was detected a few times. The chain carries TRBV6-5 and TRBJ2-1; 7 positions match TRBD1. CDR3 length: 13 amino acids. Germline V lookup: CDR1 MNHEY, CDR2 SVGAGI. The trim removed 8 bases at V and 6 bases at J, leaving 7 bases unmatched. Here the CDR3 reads CASRKAGGNEQFF. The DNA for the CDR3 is TGTGCCAGCCGAAAGGCAGGGGGCAATGAGCAGTTCTTC.

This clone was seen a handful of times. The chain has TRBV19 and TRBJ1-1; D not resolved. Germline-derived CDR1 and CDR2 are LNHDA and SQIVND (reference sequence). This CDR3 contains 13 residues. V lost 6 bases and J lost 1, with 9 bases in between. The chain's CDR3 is CASSRRQNTEAFF. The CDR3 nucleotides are TGTGCCAGTAGCCGCCGCCAGAACACTGAAGCTTTCTTT.

The CDR3 region has the DNA TGTGCCAGCAGCCAGGCTAGCGGGGGGGCTGGAGATACGCAGTATTTT. It encodes CASSQASGGAGDTQYF. This sequence joins TRBV4-2 and TRBJ2-3; TRBD2 matches 12 bases. The CDR3 is made up of 16 amino acids. Germline-derived CDR1 and CDR2 are LGHNA and YNFKEQ. The J segment lost 5 bases and the V segment lost 3 bases, leaving 6 bases of the junction unmatched.

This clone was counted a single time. CDR3 loop: CASRTTGAAETQYF. In nucleotides, the CDR3 is TGTGCCAGCAGAACAACAGGGGCGGCGGAGACCCAGTACTTC. The rearrangement joins TRBV5-4 to TRBJ2-5, with 7 bases aligning to TRBD1. From germline, CDR1 is SGHNT and CDR2 YYREEE (reference sequence). V shed 5 bases, J shed 5 bases, and the junction held 9 bases outside the gene matches. This CDR3 has 14 residues.

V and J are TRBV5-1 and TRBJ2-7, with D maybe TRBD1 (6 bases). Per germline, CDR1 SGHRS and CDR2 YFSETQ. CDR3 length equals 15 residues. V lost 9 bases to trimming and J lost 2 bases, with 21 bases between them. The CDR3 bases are TGCGCCACTCCGACTCACCGGGACACCGCCTACGAGCAGTACTTC. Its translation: CATPTHRDTAYEQYF.

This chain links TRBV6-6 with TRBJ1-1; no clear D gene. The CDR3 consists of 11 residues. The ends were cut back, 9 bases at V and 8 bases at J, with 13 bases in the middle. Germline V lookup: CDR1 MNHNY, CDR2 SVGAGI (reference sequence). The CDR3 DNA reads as TGTGCCAGTCGCCGTGAGGGAGAAGCTTTCTTT. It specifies CASRREGEAFF.

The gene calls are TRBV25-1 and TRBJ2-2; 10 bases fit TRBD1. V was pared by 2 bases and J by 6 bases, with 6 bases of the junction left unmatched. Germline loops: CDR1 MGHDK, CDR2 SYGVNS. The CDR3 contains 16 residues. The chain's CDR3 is CASSEPGQGTSGELFF. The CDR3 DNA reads TGTGCCAGCAGTGAACCGGGACAGGGGACGTCCGGGGAGCTGTTTTTT.

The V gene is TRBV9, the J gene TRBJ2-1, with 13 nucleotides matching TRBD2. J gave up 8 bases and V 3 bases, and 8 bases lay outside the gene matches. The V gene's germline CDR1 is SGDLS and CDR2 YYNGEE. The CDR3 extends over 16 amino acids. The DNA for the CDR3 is TGTGCCAGCAGCGCTAGACTAGCGGGGGGTCTAGATGAGCAGTTCTTC. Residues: CASSARLAGGLDEQFF.

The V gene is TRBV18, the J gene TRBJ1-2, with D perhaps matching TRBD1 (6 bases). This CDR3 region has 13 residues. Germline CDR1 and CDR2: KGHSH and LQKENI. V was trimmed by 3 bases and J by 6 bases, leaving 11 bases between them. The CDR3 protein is CASSPGQLNGYTF. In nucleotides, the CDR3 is TGTGCCAGCTCACCTGGACAGTTAAATGGCTACACCTTC.

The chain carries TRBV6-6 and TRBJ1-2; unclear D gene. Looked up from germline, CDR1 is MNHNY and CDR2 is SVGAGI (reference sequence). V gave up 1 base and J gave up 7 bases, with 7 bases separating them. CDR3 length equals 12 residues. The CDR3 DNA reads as TGTGCCAGCAGTTACTTGGACTTTGGCTACACCTTC. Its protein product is CASSYLDFGYTF.

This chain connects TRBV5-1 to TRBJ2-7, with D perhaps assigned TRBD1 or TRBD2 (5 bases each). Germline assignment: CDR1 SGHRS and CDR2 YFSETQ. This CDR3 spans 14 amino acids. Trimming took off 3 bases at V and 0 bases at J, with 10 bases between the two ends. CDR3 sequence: CASSSGTASYEQYF. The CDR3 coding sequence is TGCGCCAGCAGCTCGGGGACGGCCTCCTACGAGCAGTACTTC.

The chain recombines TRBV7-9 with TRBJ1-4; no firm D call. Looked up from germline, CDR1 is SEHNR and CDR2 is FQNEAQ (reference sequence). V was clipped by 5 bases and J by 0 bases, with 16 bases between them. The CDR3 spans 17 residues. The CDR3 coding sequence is TGTGCCAGCAGCCAAGGTTTGGTTCCCGCAACTAATGAAAAACTGTTTTTT. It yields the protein CASSQGLVPATNEKLFF.

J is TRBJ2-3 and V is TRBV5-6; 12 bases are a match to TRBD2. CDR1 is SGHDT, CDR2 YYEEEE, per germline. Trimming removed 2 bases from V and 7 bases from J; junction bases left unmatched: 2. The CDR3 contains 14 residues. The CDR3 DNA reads TGTGCCAGCAGCTTACTAGCGGGGGGAAATACGCAGTATTTT. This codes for CASSLLAGGNTQYF.